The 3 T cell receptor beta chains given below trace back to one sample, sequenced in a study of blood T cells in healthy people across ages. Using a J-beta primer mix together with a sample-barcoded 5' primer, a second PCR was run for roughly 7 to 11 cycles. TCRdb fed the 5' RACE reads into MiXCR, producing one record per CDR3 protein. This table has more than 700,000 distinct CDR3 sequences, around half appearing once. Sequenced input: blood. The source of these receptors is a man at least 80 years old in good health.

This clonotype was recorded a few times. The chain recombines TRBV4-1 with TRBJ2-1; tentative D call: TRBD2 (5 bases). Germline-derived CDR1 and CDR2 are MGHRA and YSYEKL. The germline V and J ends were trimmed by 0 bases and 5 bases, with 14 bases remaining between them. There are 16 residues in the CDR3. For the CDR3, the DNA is TGCGCCAGCAGCCAAGATCGCGAGGGCGGAAACAATGAGCAGTTCTTC. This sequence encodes CASSQDREGGNNEQFF.

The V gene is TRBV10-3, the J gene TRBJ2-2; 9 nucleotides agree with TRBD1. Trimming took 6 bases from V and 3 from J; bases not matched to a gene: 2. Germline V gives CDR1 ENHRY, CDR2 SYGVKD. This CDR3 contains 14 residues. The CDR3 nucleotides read TGTGCCATCAGGGACAGGGGCGACACCGGGGAGCTGTTTTTT. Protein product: CAIRDRGDTGELFF.

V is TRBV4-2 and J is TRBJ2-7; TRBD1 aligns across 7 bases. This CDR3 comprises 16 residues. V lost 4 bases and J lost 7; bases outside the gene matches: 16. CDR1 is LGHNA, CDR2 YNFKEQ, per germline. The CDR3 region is CASSPRRQGVANEQYF. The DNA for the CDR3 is TGTGCCAGCAGCCCCCGAAGGCAGGGGGTGGCCAATGAGCAGTACTTC.